The 29 T cell receptor beta chains reported below all come from one sample, sequenced in a study of T cell repertoires in cytomegalovirus infection. These TCRs are of unknown antigen specificity. TCRdb reprocessed the reads via MiXCR and lists one record per CDR3 protein. The sample includes 90,000 to 130,000 distinct CDR3 sequences, roughly a tenth of them seen just once. The sequencing sample was made of PBMCs, sequenced either directly or after in vitro stimulation (not recorded which). Source of these receptors: a human donor in good health (CMV status not recorded). Some clones in this sample may be carry-over from other donors' samples.

This clonotype was seen at least ten times. The rearrangement joins TRBV12-5 to TRBJ2-1, with 8 bases lining up with TRBD1. V dropped 4 bases and J dropped 7; count of bases not matched to a gene: 9. CDR1 LGHNT and CDR2 FRNRAP come from the germline V gene. CDR3 length: 15 amino acids. CDR3 DNA: TGTGCTAGTGGTTCCCCGGACAGGGTCGTAAATGAGCAGTTCTTC. It encodes CASGSPDRVVNEQFF.

This clonotype was detected many times. The chain has TRBV7-2 and TRBJ1-1; the D gene is possibly TRBD1 (6 bases). CDR1 is SGHTA and CDR2 is FQGNSA in the germline V gene. This CDR3 region has 17 residues. Trimming stripped 1 base from V and 0 bases from J, with 15 bases between. In DNA, the CDR3 is TGTGCCAGCAGCTTAGGGGGGGCGCAGGGTCTGAACACTGAAGCTTTCTTT. The encoded protein is CASSLGGAQGLNTEAFF. Full variable domain (outside the CDR3, taken from reference TRBV7-2 and TRBJ1-1): GAGVSQSPSNKVTEKGKDVELRCDPISGHTALYWYRQSLGQGLEFLIYFQGNSAPDKSGLPSDRFSAERTGGSVSTLTIQRTQQEDSAVYLCASSLGGAQGLNTEAFFGQGTRLTVV.

This clonotype was observed at least ten times. The chain couples TRBV3-1 to TRBJ2-5; possible D gene TRBD2, 6 bases. V gave up 4 bases and J gave up 1 base, with 10 bases separating them. The CDR3 spans 14 residues. The germline CDR1 and CDR2 sequences are LGHDT and YNNKEL (reference sequence). CDR3 bases: TGTGCCAGCAGCCGGGGTAGCGGCCAAGAGACCCAGTACTTC. Residues: CASSRGSGQETQYF.

This clonotype has ten or more counts. V usage is TRBV7-6 and J usage is TRBJ2-3; no firm D call. The CDR3 is 19 amino acids. Germline V lookup: CDR1 SGHVS, CDR2 FNYEAQ. V was pared by 1 base and J by 2 bases, with 22 bases between. The CDR3 DNA reads as TGTGCCAGCAGCTTAGGTCTCCCCTCGAGTACCAAACCCACAGATACGCAGTATTTT. This codes for CASSLGLPSSTKPTDTQYF.

V usage is TRBV12-3 or TRBV12-4 and J usage is TRBJ2-3; possibly TRBD1 or TRBD2 for D (5 bases each). V was clipped by 3 bases and J by 0 bases, with 10 bases between them. There are 15 residues in the CDR3. As DNA, the CDR3 is TGTGCCAGCAGTTTCATCGGGGCTAGCACAGATACGCAGTATTTT. This sequence encodes CASSFIGASTDTQYF.

The rearrangement uses TRBV11-2 and TRBJ2-2; D is perhaps TRBD1 (6 bases). The germline gives CDR1 SGHAT, CDR2 FQNNGV. V was pared by 6 bases and J by 4 bases, with 9 bases between. This CDR3 region has 13 residues. The CDR3 bases are TGTGCCAGCAGGACAGGTTCCACCGGGGAGCTGTTTTTT. This encodes CASRTGSTGELFF.

The CDR3 sequence: CASSQDSVRKQFF. The CDR3 DNA reads as TGTGCCAGCAGCCAAGATTCGGTTAGGAAACAGTTCTTT. The chain links TRBV3-1 to TRBJ1-1; D gene unclear. Deletions cut 0 bases from V and 14 bases from J, with 16 bases between. Germline V gene data show CDR1 as LGHDT and CDR2 as YNNKEL (reference sequence). CDR3 length: 13 amino acids.

At least ten counts were recorded for this clonotype. The chain is built from TRBV7-6 and TRBJ2-2; 9 bases map to TRBD2. The V gene end was trimmed by 4 bases and the J gene end by 2 bases; junction bases not matched to a gene: 5. Germline V CDR1 and CDR2: SGHVS, FNYEAQ. The CDR3 covers 16 residues. The CDR3 nucleotides are TGTGCCAGCAGCTCTCGACTAGCGGTAAACACCGGGGAGCTGTTTTTT. It translates to CASSSRLAVNTGELFF.

In this sample, this clonotype turned up a few times. This chain joins TRBV6-5 and TRBJ2-3, with TRBD2 matching over 9 bases. The germline V gene encodes CDR1 MNHEY and CDR2 SVGAGI. The CDR3 runs to 14 residues. V lost 6 bases, J lost 7 bases, and 8 bases stayed unmatched. CDR3 nucleotides: TGTGCCAGCAGATTAGCGGGAGAGTCTAATACGCAGTATTTT. This sequence encodes CASRLAGESNTQYF.

J is TRBJ1-1 and V is TRBV5-1; D may be TRBD1 (6 bases). The CDR3 extends over 14 amino acids. The germline gives CDR1 SGHRS, CDR2 YFSETQ. The germline V and J ends were trimmed by 5 bases and 6 bases, with 17 bases remaining between them. For the CDR3, the DNA is TGCGCCAGCAGACGAGCCCGACAGGACGCTGAAGCTTTCTTT. Translation gives CASRRARQDAEAFF.

This clonotype was observed a few times. The V call is TRBV15, the J call TRBJ1-2; TRBD1 matches at 7 bases. Germline values: CDR1 LNHNV, CDR2 YYDKDF (reference sequence). V was pared by 3 bases and J by 7 bases, with 8 bases of the junction left unmatched. This CDR3 contains 14 residues. The CDR3 sequence is CATSREGAITGYTF. The CDR3 coding sequence is TGTGCCACCAGCAGGGAGGGGGCTATTACTGGCTACACCTTC.

This clonotype was detected ten times or more. The chain couples TRBV6-5 to TRBJ1-5, with 7 bases aligning to TRBD1. The CDR3 totals 14 residues. The germline CDR1 and CDR2 sequences are MNHEY and SVGAGI. Trimming cost V 6 bases and J 4 bases; bases outside gene matches: 6. CDR3 region: CASSRGDLNQPQHF. In nucleotides, the CDR3 is TGTGCCAGCAGCAGGGGGGATTTAAATCAGCCCCAGCATTTT.

This clonotype was seen ten or more times. The chain links TRBV28 to TRBJ2-3; TRBD2 is a possible D gene (5 bases). CDR3 length equals 19 residues. CDR1 and CDR2 (germline): MDHEN, SYDVKM. The V and J ends lost 2 bases and 4 bases respectively, with 25 bases between them. For the CDR3, the DNA is TGTGCCAGCAGTTTAAACGGGGTCCAGTCCCAGAACCGGTCAGATACGCAGTATTTT. It encodes CASSLNGVQSQNRSDTQYF.

This clonotype was observed many times. The chain joins TRBV9 to TRBJ2-5; either TRBD1 or TRBD2 may fit D (5 bases each). Germline V gene data show CDR1 as SGDLS and CDR2 as YYNGEE. This CDR3 has 13 residues. V was clipped by 1 base and J by 4 bases, with 8 bases between them. This CDR3 reads CASSVSGRETQYF. In DNA form, the CDR3 reads TGTGCCAGCAGCGTATCGGGGCGAGAGACCCAGTACTTC.

V usage is TRBV12-3 or TRBV12-4 and J usage is TRBJ1-1; D is undetermined. Trimming cost V 6 bases and J 6 bases, with 14 bases left between them. The CDR3 loop spans 13 amino acids. This CDR3 reads CASRKTTYAEAFF. DNA of the CDR3: TGTGCCAGCAGGAAGACTACCTACGCTGAAGCTTTCTTT.

Ten or more counts support this clonotype. The J gene is TRBJ2-5, the V gene TRBV5-6; either TRBD1 or TRBD2 may supply D (5 bases each). Germline V gene lookup returns CDR1 SGHDT and CDR2 YYEEEE. The V and J ends lost 4 bases and 0 bases respectively, with 7 bases between them. The CDR3 covers 13 residues. The CDR3 DNA is TGTGCCAGCAGCCGGGACCACCAAGAGACCCAGTACTTC. Translated, it gives CASSRDHQETQYF.

Many counts were recorded for this clonotype. The CDR3 reads CASSWSTDTQYF. The CDR3, as DNA: TGTGCCAGCAGCTGGAGCACAGATACGCAGTATTTT. This chain uses TRBV7-2 with TRBJ2-3; D uncertain. Per germline, CDR1 SGHTA and CDR2 FQGNSA. The CDR3 loop spans 12 amino acids. V was pared by 4 bases and J by 0 bases, with 2 bases between.

This clonotype showed up many times. The chain uses TRBV7-6 and TRBJ2-7; 9 bases agree with TRBD1. Trimming took 1 base from V and 3 from J; bases not matched to a gene: 7. Germline V gene lookup returns CDR1 SGHVS and CDR2 FNYEAQ. This CDR3 contains 16 residues. As DNA, the CDR3 is TGTGCCAGCAGCTTAGGCCGGTGGGACAGGGACTACGAGCAGTACTTC. It yields the protein CASSLGRWDRDYEQYF. Variable domain in full (rest from reference TRBV7-6 and TRBJ2-7): GAGVSQSPRYKVTKRGQDVALRCDPISGHVSLYWYRQALGQGPEFLTYFNYEAQQDKSGLPNDRFSAERPEGSISTLTIQRTEQRDSAMYRCASSLGRWDRDYEQYFGPGTRLTVT.

The rearrangement joins TRBV10-1 to TRBJ1-1; TRBD1 matches at 7 bases. The CDR3 extends over 15 amino acids. The junction had 2 bases not matched to a gene; V was cut back by 0 bases and J by 1 base. Germline values: CDR1 WNHNN, CDR2 SYGVQD (reference sequence). CDR3 coding DNA: TGCGCCAGCAGTGAGTCGACAGGGAAGAACACTGAAGCTTTCTTT. This translates into CASSESTGKNTEAFF.

This clonotype showed up many times. This rearrangement joins TRBV28 to TRBJ2-7, with D perhaps TRBD2 (6 bases). The CDR3 has 14 amino acids. Trimming took off 10 bases at V and 4 bases at J, with 20 bases between the two ends. Germline CDR1 is MDHEN and CDR2 is SYDVKM. CDR3 sequence (DNA): TGTGCCACGGAAAGGACGGCCAGCGGGTACGAGCAGTACTTC. It specifies CATERTASGYEQYF. The variable domain in full, completed from reference TRBV28 and TRBJ2-7, reads DVKVTQSSRYLVKRTGEKVFLECVQDMDHENMFWYRQDPGLGLRLIYFSYDVKMKEKGDIPEGYSVSREKKERFSLILESASTNQTSMYLCATERTASGYEQYFGPGTRLTVT.

This clonotype was picked up a small number of times. This chain uses TRBV20-1 with TRBJ2-3; D may be TRBD1 or TRBD2 (6 bases each). With 6 bases removed from V and 2 bases from J, the gap between germline ends came to 12 bases. CDR1 and CDR2 (germline): DFQATT, SNEGSKA (reference sequence). CDR3 length: 13 amino acids. The CDR3 region has the DNA TGCAGTGCAAGGGGGGCGGTCACAGATACGCAGTATTTT. It yields the protein CSARGAVTDTQYF.

This rearrangement joins TRBV10-3 to TRBJ2-5; D possibly uses TRBD1 or TRBD2 (7 bases each). CDR1 ENHRY and CDR2 SYGVKD come from the germline V gene. The V and J ends lost 4 bases and 6 bases respectively, with 12 bases between them. The CDR3 sequence is 13 residues long. The CDR3 spells CAISGEGAKTQYF. CDR3 sequence (DNA): TGTGCCATCAGTGGGGAGGGGGCGAAGACCCAGTACTTC.

This clonotype was counted at least ten times. The rearrangement links TRBV7-2 to TRBJ1-5, with no clear D. The germline V and J ends were trimmed by 0 bases and 3 bases, with 3 bases remaining between them. This CDR3 contains 13 residues. The germline V gene has CDR1 SGHTA and CDR2 FQGNSA. Written as DNA, the CDR3 is TGTGCCAGCAGCTTAGCCGACAATCAGCCCCAGCATTTT. Amino acid sequence: CASSLADNQPQHF.

This clonotype was seen many times. The chain carries TRBV4-1 and TRBJ2-1; D uncertain. Trimming took 0 bases from V and 2 from J, leaving 8 bases between them. Per the germline V gene, CDR1 is MGHRA and CDR2 is YSYEKL. This CDR3 comprises 15 residues. In DNA, the CDR3 is TGCGCCAGCAGCCAAGAGTCGGGCCCCTACAATGAGCAGTTCTTC. Protein: CASSQESGPYNEQFF.

This chain uses TRBV7-2 with TRBJ1-2; 7 bases fit TRBD1. V dropped 0 bases and J dropped 7; count of bases not matched to a gene: 2. The CDR3 covers 13 residues. CDR1 SGHTA and CDR2 FQGNSA come from the germline V gene. The CDR3 here is CASSLAGGLGYTF. CDR3 DNA sequence: TGTGCCAGCAGCTTAGCAGGGGGCCTTGGCTACACCTTC.

This chain links TRBV10-3 with TRBJ1-2; perhaps TRBD1 as D (5 bases). Germline V CDR1 and CDR2: ENHRY, SYGVKD. Trimming left V 3 bases short and J 6 bases short, with 17 bases between. The CDR3 loop spans 15 amino acids. CDR3 residues: CAISDFGTRSHGYTF. CDR3 nucleotide sequence: TGTGCCATCAGTGATTTCGGGACCCGAAGTCATGGCTACACCTTC.

The V and J genes are TRBV19 and TRBJ1-2; D is uncertain. V was cut by 0 bases and J by 10 bases, with 6 bases left in between. CDR1 is LNHDA, CDR2 SQIVND, per germline (reference sequence). This CDR3 comprises 11 residues. The CDR3 region is CASSIDLYYTF. The CDR3 DNA reads as TGTGCCAGTAGTATAGATCTGTACTACACCTTC.

The sample holds a few counts of this clonotype. V gene TRBV20-1 combines with J gene TRBJ1-4; D is undetermined. CDR3 length: 14 residues. Germline V gene data show CDR1 as DFQATT and CDR2 as SNEGSKA (reference sequence). With 1 base removed from V and 4 bases from J, the gap between germline ends came to 10 bases. Here the CDR3 reads CSARGEGLNEKLFF. CDR3 nucleotide sequence: TGCAGTGCTAGAGGCGAAGGTCTTAATGAAAAACTGTTTTTT.

This clonotype was seen ten or more times. The rearrangement joins TRBV12-3 or TRBV12-4 to TRBJ1-1; D unclear. This CDR3 comprises 14 residues. Trimming stripped 3 bases from V and 1 base from J, with 9 bases between. The CDR3 is CASSFRTGNTEAFF. The CDR3, as DNA: TGTGCCAGCAGTTTCAGGACGGGGAACACTGAAGCTTTCTTT.